This T cell receptor (beta chain) derives from a study of metastatic and nonmetastatic thyroid tumors. Turning to the study itself: Across peripheral blood and tumor or nodule tissue samples taken from malignant and benign thyroid patients, the repertoires were compared with one another. Overall study results and limits: It was reported that TCR beta diversity was significantly higher in malignant thyroid tumors than benign nodules, in blood and tumor.

Original methodology: Building a distant-metastasis classifier for papillary thyroid cancer drew on CDR3 differences across clinicopathological groups. TCRdb re-called clones from the PCR reads using MiXCR. In this record, the V and J calls reflect TCRdb's handling and not the investigators' own analysis. The data contain about 92,000 clones, just under 15% of them singletons. Thyroid surgery had not been preceded by any treatment in any patient. This clone has at least ten counts. Its antigen remains unidentified. V lost 4 bases to trimming and J lost 3 bases, with 6 bases between them. There are 13 residues in the CDR3. CDR1 is SGHAT, CDR2 FQNNGV, per germline.

This clonotype was sampled from a female donor with papillary thyroid cancer or a benign thyroid nodule (not recorded which). Some clones in this sample may be carry-over from other donors' samples. What was sequenced was blood. The gene calls are TRBV11-2 and TRBJ1-4; D remains unclear. CDR3 bases: TGTGCCAGCAGCTCCCGGCCTAATGAAAAACTGTTTTTT. Residues: CASSSRPNEKLFF.